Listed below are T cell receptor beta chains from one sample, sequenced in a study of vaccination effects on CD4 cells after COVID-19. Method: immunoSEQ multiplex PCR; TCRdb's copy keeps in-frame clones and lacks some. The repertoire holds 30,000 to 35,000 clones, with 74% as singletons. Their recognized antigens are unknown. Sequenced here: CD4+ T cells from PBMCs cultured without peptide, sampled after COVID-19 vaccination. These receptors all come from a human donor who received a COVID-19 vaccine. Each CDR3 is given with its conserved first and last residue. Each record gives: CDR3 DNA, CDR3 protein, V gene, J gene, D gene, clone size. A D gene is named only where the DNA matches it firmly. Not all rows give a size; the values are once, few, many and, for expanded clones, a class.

CDR3nt: TGTGCCAGCAGCTTAGCTACCGGGACCCTCCTCCGTGAGCAGTTCTTC
CDR3aa: CASSLATGTLLREQFF
v_gene: TRBV7-9
j_gene: TRBJ2-1
d_gene: .
abundance: .

CDR3nt: TGTGCCAGCAGCTTGGGGCACGGGACTAGCGGTTCCCAAGAGACCCAGTACTTC
CDR3aa: CASSLGHGTSGSQETQYF
v_gene: TRBV7-9
j_gene: TRBJ2-5
d_gene: TRBD2
abundance: .

CDR3nt: TGTGCCAGCAGTCGACAGGGAGCTAACTATGGCTACACCTTC
CDR3aa: CASSRQGANYGYTF
v_gene: TRBV6-5
j_gene: TRBJ1-2
d_gene: TRBD1
abundance: .

CDR3nt: TGTGCCAGCAGCGTAGGGGGGACCAAAGAGCAGTTCTTC
CDR3aa: CASSVGGTKEQFF
v_gene: TRBV9
j_gene: TRBJ2-1
d_gene: .
abundance: .

CDR3nt: TGCGCCAGCAGCCAAGATCCCGTCGGAGCTAACTATGGCTACACCTTC
CDR3aa: CASSQDPVGANYGYTF
v_gene: TRBV4-3
j_gene: TRBJ1-2
d_gene: .
abundance: .

CDR3nt: TGTGCCAGCAGTGAAGCGAGGCGACAGGGGGTGGGAAAACTGTTTTTT
CDR3aa: CASSEARRQGVGKLFF
v_gene: TRBV6-1
j_gene: TRBJ1-4
d_gene: TRBD1
abundance: medium-sized

CDR3nt: TGTGCCAGCAGCCCCCTCCCGGGGGGCACGATGAACACTGAAGCTTTCTTT
CDR3aa: CASSPLPGGTMNTEAFF
v_gene: TRBV3-1/TRBV3-2
j_gene: TRBJ1-1
d_gene: .
abundance: .

CDR3nt: TGCGCCAGCAGCTTGGACCGACGACAGTTCTTC
CDR3aa: CASSLDRRQFF
v_gene: TRBV5-1
j_gene: TRBJ2-1
d_gene: .
abundance: .

CDR3nt: TGTGCTAGTGGTCCGGATAGCGGCTACGAGCAGTACTTC
CDR3aa: CASGPDSGYEQYF
v_gene: TRBV12-5
j_gene: TRBJ2-7
d_gene: .
abundance: .

CDR3nt: TGTGCCAGCAGCCGACAGGGGGCGAATGAGCAGTTCTTC
CDR3aa: CASSRQGANEQFF
v_gene: TRBV11-2
j_gene: TRBJ2-1
d_gene: TRBD1
abundance: .

CDR3nt: TGTGCCTGGAACAATGATGTGAGCTCTGGAAACACCATATATTTT
CDR3aa: CAWNNDVSSGNTIYF
v_gene: TRBV30
j_gene: TRBJ1-3
d_gene: .
abundance: .

CDR3nt: TGTGCCTGGAGTACAGGGGGAGGCTACAATGAGCAGTTCTTC
CDR3aa: CAWSTGGGYNEQFF
v_gene: TRBV30
j_gene: TRBJ2-1
d_gene: TRBD1
abundance: .

CDR3nt: TGTGCCAGCAGCCCTCGTCGTTACAATGAGCAGTTCTTC
CDR3aa: CASSPRRYNEQFF
v_gene: TRBV7-9
j_gene: TRBJ2-1
d_gene: .
abundance: .

CDR3nt: TGCAGCGTCACAACGGCCGGGGGAGGGACAGATACGCAGTATTTT
CDR3aa: CSVTTAGGGTDTQYF
v_gene: TRBV29-1
j_gene: TRBJ2-3
d_gene: TRBD2
abundance: .

CDR3nt: TGTGCCAGCAGTGAAGTAACAGGGGGGAATACTGAAGCTTTCTTT
CDR3aa: CASSEVTGGNTEAFF
v_gene: TRBV2
j_gene: TRBJ1-1
d_gene: TRBD1
abundance: .

CDR3nt: TGCAGCGTAGTTACCGGGACAGGGGCTCCCTACAATGAGCAGTTCTTC
CDR3aa: CSVVTGTGAPYNEQFF
v_gene: TRBV29-1
j_gene: TRBJ2-1
d_gene: TRBD1
abundance: .

CDR3nt: TGTGCCAGCAGCTTGGAGGGGAAGAACACTGAAGCTTTCTTT
CDR3aa: CASSLEGKNTEAFF
v_gene: TRBV5-7
j_gene: TRBJ1-1
d_gene: .
abundance: few

CDR3nt: TGTGCCAGCAGCCAAATCGCGGAACACCGACTAGCGGGAGGGACAGGGGAGCAGTTCTTC
CDR3aa: CASSQIAEHRLAGGTGEQFF
v_gene: TRBV4-2
j_gene: TRBJ2-1
d_gene: TRBD2
abundance: .

CDR3nt: TGCGCCAGCACGCAACAGGGCGGCGGAGGGTACGAGCAGTACTTC
CDR3aa: CASTQQGGGGYEQYF
v_gene: TRBV5-1
j_gene: TRBJ2-7
d_gene: .
abundance: once

CDR3nt: TGTGCCAGCAGCTTACAAAGAGCGGGGAACATTCAGTACTTC
CDR3aa: CASSLQRAGNIQYF
v_gene: TRBV7-9
j_gene: TRBJ2-4
d_gene: TRBD2
abundance: .

CDR3nt: TGCGCCAGCAGTCAGCCCGATCGACTAGCGGGATCTTCTTACGAGCAGTACTTC
CDR3aa: CASSQPDRLAGSSYEQYF
v_gene: TRBV23-1
j_gene: TRBJ2-7
d_gene: TRBD2
abundance: .

CDR3nt: TGTGCCAGCAGCTTGGACCTGGAATTTGGAAACACCATATATTTT
CDR3aa: CASSLDLEFGNTIYF
v_gene: TRBV5-4
j_gene: TRBJ1-3
d_gene: .
abundance: .

CDR3nt: TGCAGCGTTGTCCGCGTTCCAAGGGCTGGGAATGGCTACACCTTC
CDR3aa: CSVVRVPRAGNGYTF
v_gene: TRBV29-1
j_gene: TRBJ1-2
d_gene: .
abundance: once

CDR3nt: TGTGCCAGTAGTCCCGGGGCCTTACAGCCGAATTCACCCCTCCACTTT
CDR3aa: CASSPGALQPNSPLHF
v_gene: TRBV19
j_gene: TRBJ1-6
d_gene: .
abundance: .

CDR3nt: TGTGCCAGCAGCCAAACCCCAGGGGCTGGAAACACCATATATTTT
CDR3aa: CASSQTPGAGNTIYF
v_gene: TRBV3-1/TRBV3-2
j_gene: TRBJ1-3
d_gene: .
abundance: .

CDR3nt: TGCGCCAGCAGCTTGGAGGGACTAGCGGGAGTTTACGAGCAGTACTTC
CDR3aa: CASSLEGLAGVYEQYF
v_gene: TRBV5-1
j_gene: TRBJ2-7
d_gene: TRBD2
abundance: .

CDR3nt: TGTGCCAGCAGCGCGGGGGCGGGGCGAGGCTACACCTTC
CDR3aa: CASSAGAGRGYTF
v_gene: TRBV9
j_gene: TRBJ1-2
d_gene: .
abundance: .

CDR3nt: TGTGCCAGCAGCCAGCCCAGTAGCGAAGCTTTCTTT
CDR3aa: CASSQPSSEAFF
v_gene: TRBV3-1/TRBV3-2
j_gene: TRBJ1-1
d_gene: .
abundance: .

CDR3nt: TGTGCCAGCAGCTTAAACGGTAAAGAGACCCAGTACTTC
CDR3aa: CASSLNGKETQYF
v_gene: TRBV7-9
j_gene: TRBJ2-5
d_gene: .
abundance: .

CDR3nt: TGTGCCAGCAGTTTGAGGGATAATCAGCCCCAGCATTTT
CDR3aa: CASSLRDNQPQHF
v_gene: TRBV27
j_gene: TRBJ1-5
d_gene: .
abundance: .

CDR3nt: TGTGCCAGCAGTTTATCTTCCGAGGTCTCTGGCTACACCTTC
CDR3aa: CASSLSSEVSGYTF
v_gene: TRBV27
j_gene: TRBJ1-2
d_gene: .
abundance: .

CDR3nt: TGTGCCAGCACCTCAGGGGTTGAAAAACTGTTTTTT
CDR3aa: CASTSGVEKLFF
v_gene: TRBV12-3/TRBV12-4
j_gene: TRBJ1-4
d_gene: .
abundance: once

CDR3nt: TGTGCCAGCACCGGACAGGCGTCCTCTAACTATGGCTACACCTTC
CDR3aa: CASTGQASSNYGYTF
v_gene: TRBV6-5
j_gene: TRBJ1-2
d_gene: TRBD1
abundance: .